The subject of this entry is one TCR beta chain. Its target is not known. This specimen comes from a study of T cell repertoires in cytomegalovirus infection. The overall study: Selected CMV epitopes included recently identified HLA-C-restricted ones as well as well-studied HLA-B-restricted ones. Both CMV infection and a matching HLA type were indicated by public TCR beta signatures. Study-wide points: Summed frequency of shared TCR beta families picked out CMV carriers who also had the relevant HLA. What dominated the ex vivo response were HLA-C-restricted CMV-specific TCR beta clonotypes.

CDR3 size: 16 residues. V lost 0 bases and J lost 5, with 16 bases in between. In germline, CDR1 is SGHNT, CDR2 YYREEE (reference sequence). TCRdb fed the reads into MiXCR, producing one record per CDR3 protein. This sample has some 310,000 distinct CDR3 sequences, with 25% found just once. Material: cultured PBMCs, obtained from culture after CMV antigen stimulation. The receptor was derived from a human donor in good health (CMV status not recorded). Some clones in this sample may be carry-over from other donors' samples. The chain uses TRBV5-4 and TRBJ2-3; a possible D gene is TRBD2 (6 bases). The CDR3: CASSLGVSRDKDTQYF. The CDR3 DNA is TGTGCCAGCAGCTTGGGGGTTTCGCGGGATAAAGATACGCAGTATTTT.